The clone carrying this T cell receptor (beta chain) was seen a handful of times. Antigen: not known. The study ran its PCR with 60 Vbeta and 13 Jbeta primers. Assay: immunoSEQ multiplex PCR; the TCRdb copy retains only in-frame clones and omits some. The sample comprises 45,000 to 55,000 clones, about 50% of which are singletons, and over 9.5% rests with the top ten. This sample is part of a study of cytomegalovirus exposure and HLA in healthy donors. In the study overall: Across about 400 genotyped donors, 81% landed in the Caucasian-associated ancestry cluster.

The trim removed 0 bases at V and 6 bases at J, leaving 11 bases unmatched. The germline CDR1 and CDR2 sequences are SGHNT and YYREEE (reference sequence). The CDR3 loop spans 16 amino acids. Findings and limits, study-wide: As immune exposure information, only CMV serostatus was available. Data from an earlier analysis indicated that most TCR beta V segments were productive either about 90% or about 30% of the time. Within a later analysis, the majority of CMV-associated TCR beta chains appeared HLA-restricted.

V usage is TRBV5-4 and J usage is TRBJ2-7; TRBD2 matches at 8 bases. The sample taken for sequencing was PBMCs. This receptor was taken from a human donor in good health. CDR3: CASSLGSGLVLSEQYF. The CDR3 coding sequence is TGTGCCAGCAGCTTGGGTTCGGGACTAGTACTTTCCGAGCAGTACTTC.